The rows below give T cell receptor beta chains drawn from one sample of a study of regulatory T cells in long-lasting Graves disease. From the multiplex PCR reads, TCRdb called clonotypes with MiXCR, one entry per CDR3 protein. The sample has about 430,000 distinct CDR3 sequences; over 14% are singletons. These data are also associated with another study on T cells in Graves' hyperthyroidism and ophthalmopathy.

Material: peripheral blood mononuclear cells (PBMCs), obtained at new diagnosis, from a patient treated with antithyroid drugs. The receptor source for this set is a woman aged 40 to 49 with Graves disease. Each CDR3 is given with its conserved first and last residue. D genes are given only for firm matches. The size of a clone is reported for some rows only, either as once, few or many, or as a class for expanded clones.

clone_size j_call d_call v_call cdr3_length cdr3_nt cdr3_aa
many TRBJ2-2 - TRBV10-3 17 TGTGCCATCAGTGAACAGGGAGGGGAACCCAACACCGGGGAGCTGTTTTTT CAISEQGGEPNTGELFF
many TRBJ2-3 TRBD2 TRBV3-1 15 TGTGCCAGCAGACCCCAACGGGAGGGGGCAGATACGCAGTATTTT CASRPQREGADTQYF
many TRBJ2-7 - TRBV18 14 TGTGCCAGCTCACCCCCCGGACAGTACTACGAGCAGTACTTC CASSPPGQYYEQYF
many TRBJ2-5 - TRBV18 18 TGTGCCAGCTCACCGCCGGTTGGTCAAGCGGGCTACCAAGAGACCCAGTACTTC CASSPPVGQAGYQETQYF
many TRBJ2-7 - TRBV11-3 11 TGTGCCGGAGACAGGATCTACGAGCAGTACTTC CAGDRIYEQYF
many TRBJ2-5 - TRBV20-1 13 TGCAGTGCTACTCCCAGGGTCGTTGAGACCCAGTACTTC CSATPRVVETQYF
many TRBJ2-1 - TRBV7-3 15 TGTGCCAGCAGCCCTTCGACCGGACTATACAATGAGCAGTTCTTC CASSPSTGLYNEQFF
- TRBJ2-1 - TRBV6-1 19 TGTGCCAGCAGTCCCGAAAGTAGGGGGTCCATAAGCTCCTACAATGAGCAGTTCTTC CASSPESRGSISSYNEQFF
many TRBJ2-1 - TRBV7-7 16 TGTGCTAGCAGCTCCGGATCCGCCGGAGACTACAATGAGCAGTTCTTC CASSSGSAGDYNEQFF
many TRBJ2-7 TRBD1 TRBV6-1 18 TGTGCCAGCAGTGAAGGTTGGGGACAGGAGACCCTCTCCTACGAGCAGTACTTC CASSEGWGQETLSYEQYF
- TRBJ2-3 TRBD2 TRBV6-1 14 TGTGCCAGCACCAGGACTAGCGGCAGAGATACGCAGTATTTT CASTRTSGRDTQYF
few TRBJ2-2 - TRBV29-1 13 TGCAGCGTAACGGAGGCGAACACCGGGGAGCTGTTTTTT CSVTEANTGELFF
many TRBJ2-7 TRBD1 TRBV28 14 TGTGCCAGCAGCTACAGGGGAAACACCTACGAGCAGTACTTC CASSYRGNTYEQYF
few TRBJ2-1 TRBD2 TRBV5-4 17 TGTGCCAGCAGCTTATACGGTGGGGGACTAGCGGGAGGTGAGCAGTTCTTC CASSLYGGGLAGGEQFF
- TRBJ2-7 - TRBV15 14 TGTGCCACCAGCAGATCTACCCGGGGCTACGAGCAGTACTTC CATSRSTRGYEQYF
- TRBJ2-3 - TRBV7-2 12 TGTGCCAGCAGCTCAGATACATATACGCAGTATTTT CASSSDTYTQYF
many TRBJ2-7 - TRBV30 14 TGTGCCTGGAGTGGGGGGAGGACATCCTACGAGCAGTACTTC CAWSGGRTSYEQYF
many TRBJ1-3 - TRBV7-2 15 TGTGCCAGCAGCCAAGTCCAGGGCGGTGGAAACACCATATATTTT CASSQVQGGGNTIYF
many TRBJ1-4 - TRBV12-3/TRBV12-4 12 TGTGCCAGCAGTGCCGTGGGTGAAAAACTGTTTTTT CASSAVGEKLFF
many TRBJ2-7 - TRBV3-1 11 TGTGCCAGCAGCCTCGATCGAGAGCAGTACTTC CASSLDREQYF
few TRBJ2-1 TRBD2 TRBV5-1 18 TGCGCCAGCAGCCAGGGACTAGCGGGCCCGAGCTCCTACAATGAGCAGTTCTTC CASSQGLAGPSSYNEQFF
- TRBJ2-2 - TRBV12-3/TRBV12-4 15 TGTGCCAGCAGTTCCGGGACATTGGACACCGGGGAGCTGTTTTTT CASSSGTLDTGELFF
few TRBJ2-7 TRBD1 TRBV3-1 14 TGTGCCAGCAGCTTACACGGACAGGCCTACGAGCAGTACTTC CASSLHGQAYEQYF
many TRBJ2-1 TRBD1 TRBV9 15 TGTGCCAGCACCGCCGGACAGGGAAGCTACAATGAGCAGTTCTTC CASTAGQGSYNEQFF
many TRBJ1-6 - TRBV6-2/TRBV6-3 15 TGTGCCAGCAGTGAAAGGGCAGGGGAGAATTCACCCCTCCACTTT CASSERAGENSPLHF
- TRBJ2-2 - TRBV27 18 TGTGCCAGCAGTTTCTCCCCCGTTGGGCCCTTCGGCACCGGGGAGCTGTTTTTT CASSFSPVGPFGTGELFF
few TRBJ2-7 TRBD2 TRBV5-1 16 TGCGCCAGCAGCTTTAGACGGGAGGGGACGTCCTACGAGCAGTACTTC CASSFRREGTSYEQYF
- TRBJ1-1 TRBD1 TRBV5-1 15 TGCGCCAGCAGCTGGGGGACAGGGGATGCCACTGAAGCTTTCTTT CASSWGTGDATEAFF
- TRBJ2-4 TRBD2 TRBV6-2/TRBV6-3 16 TGTGCCAGCAGCGACGAGGGTTGGGGGGGCAAAAACATTCAGTACTTC CASSDEGWGGKNIQYF
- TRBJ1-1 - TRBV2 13 TGTGCCACTTCTCCCGGATGGAGCACTGAAGCTTTCTTT CATSPGWSTEAFF
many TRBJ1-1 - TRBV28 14 TGTGCCAGCAGTTTATGGTCGGACACGAGTGAAGCTTTCTTT CASSLWSDTSEAFF
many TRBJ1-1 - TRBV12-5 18 TGTGCTAGTGGTTTGGTAAGGGGGGGGGGGTTGGTGAACACTGAAGCTTTCTTT CASGLVRGGGLVNTEAFF
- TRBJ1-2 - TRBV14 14 TGTGCCAGCAGCCAACTCGGGACGGACTATGGCTACACCTTC CASSQLGTDYGYTF
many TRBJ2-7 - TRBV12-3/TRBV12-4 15 TGTGCCAGCAGTCCCACAGGGTACGGGACCTACGAGCAGTACTTC CASSPTGYGTYEQYF
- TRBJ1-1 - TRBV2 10 TGTGCCAGCAGTGAAGGGATAGCTTTCTTT CASSEGIAFF
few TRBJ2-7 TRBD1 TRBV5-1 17 TGCGCCAGCAGCGCCGGACAGGGGGCCGGACGGGACTACGAGCAGTACTTC CASSAGQGAGRDYEQYF
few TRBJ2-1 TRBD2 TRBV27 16 TGTGCCAGCAGCCCTTCCCTAGCGGGGATTTACAATGAGCAGTTCTTC CASSPSLAGIYNEQFF
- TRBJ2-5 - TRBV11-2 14 TGTGCCAGCAGCTTAGTTGGCAGGGTTGAGACCCAGTACTTC CASSLVGRVETQYF
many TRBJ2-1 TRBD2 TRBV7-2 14 TGTGCCAGCAGTCCAGGACTAGCGGTCACTGAGCAGTTCTTC CASSPGLAVTEQFF
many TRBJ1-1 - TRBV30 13 TGTGCCTGGAGTGTAATGTCTGGCGCTGAAGCTTTCTTT CAWSVMSGAEAFF
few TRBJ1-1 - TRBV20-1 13 TGCAGTGCCATAGTGGGCGGGTGGACTGAAGCTTTCTTT CSAIVGGWTEAFF